One sample yielded the 9 T cell receptor beta chains listed below, sequenced in a study of shared clonotypes between healthy human individuals. Clones were read by immunoSEQ multiplex PCR, and TCRdb kept only the in-frame ones, dropping some. The repertoire holds millions of clones, with 90% to 95% as singletons. Sequenced: naive CD4+ T cells from PBMCs. Stated subset: CD45RA+ positively selected. These receptors were taken from a man between 18 and 35 years old in good health. Some clones in this sample may be carry-over from other donors' samples.

CDR3 residues: CASSRRRRGEDFYEQYF. CDR3 DNA: TGTGCCAGCAGCAGGAGGCGCCGGGGGGAGGACTTCTACGAGCAGTACTTC. This chain uses TRBV21-1 with TRBJ2-7; TRBD2, the table's D call, lacks a check against the DNA. TRBV21-1 is recorded as a pseudogene. This CDR3 contains 17 residues.

The chain combines TRBV7-3 with TRBJ2-2; 7 bases fit TRBD2. The length of the CDR3 is 12 residues. With 6 bases clipped from V and 6 bases from J, the junction kept 1 base outside the gene matches. Germline loops: CDR1 SGHTA, CDR2 FQGTGA. CDR3 nucleotides: TGTGCCAGCAGAGCGGGGTCCGGGGAGCTGTTTTTT. The encoded protein is CASRAGSGELFF.

As regards this clone: At the DNA level, this CDR3 is encoded by other sequences in the same sample as well. The genes are TRBV5-1 and TRBJ2-3; TRBD1 agrees at 7 bases. Germline V CDR1 and CDR2: SGHRS, YFSETQ. V gave up 0 bases and J gave up 4 bases; unmatched junction bases: 2. This CDR3 has 14 residues. CDR3: CASSLAGGADTQYF. In nucleotides, the CDR3 is TGCGCCAGCAGCTTGGCAGGGGGTGCAGATACGCAGTATTTT.

The chain uses TRBV28 and TRBJ2-1; 9 bases are a match to TRBD2. Germline assignment: CDR1 MDHEN and CDR2 SYDVKM. V gave up 6 bases and J gave up 6 bases; unmatched junction bases: 12. This CDR3 comprises 16 residues. CDR3 in DNA: TGTGCCAGCAGCGGCTGGGTAGCGGGAGTTGGCAATGAGCAGTTCTTC. It translates to CASSGWVAGVGNEQFF.

V usage is TRBV18 and J usage is TRBJ1-2, with D unclear. In germline, CDR1 is KGHSH, CDR2 LQKENI. The CDR3 is 12 residues long. Trimming removed 8 bases from V and 0 bases from J, with 7 bases in between. The CDR3 region is CASDSSNYGYTF. The CDR3 DNA sequence: TGTGCCAGCGACTCCTCTAACTATGGCTACACCTTC.

In this sample, this clone turned up once. The chain combines TRBV19 with TRBJ2-3, with 7 bases lining up with TRBD2. The CDR3 totals 16 residues. V gave up 8 bases and J gave up 2 bases; unmatched junction bases: 13. Germline V lookup: CDR1 LNHDA, CDR2 SQIVND (reference sequence). CDR3 bases: TGTGCCAGTTCCGAAGGCGGGAGAGGTAACACAGATACGCAGTATTTT. Its protein is CASSEGGRGNTDTQYF.

To note about this clone: At the DNA level, this CDR3 is encoded by other sequences in the same sample as well. The chain carries TRBV19 and TRBJ2-5; D unclear. V lost 1 base and J lost 2, with 5 bases in between. CDR3 length equals 13 residues. Germline V CDR1 and CDR2: LNHDA, SQIVND (reference sequence). CDR3 protein: CASSIGHQETQYF. The CDR3 DNA follows: TGTGCCAGTAGTATAGGGCATCAAGAGACCCAGTACTTC.

This clone was observed a single time. The V call is TRBV7-8, the J call TRBJ1-3; D gene uncertain. Germline V lookup: CDR1 SGHVS, CDR2 FQNEAQ. V was shortened by 1 base and J by 3 bases, with 13 bases between the two germline ends. This CDR3 is 16 amino acids long. CDR3 residues: CASSLGGEGLGNTIYF. CDR3 bases: TGTGCCAGCAGCTTAGGTGGGGAAGGCCTTGGAAACACCATATATTTT. Looking up the rest from reference TRBV7-8 and TRBJ1-3 gives the full variable domain: GAGVSQSPRYKVAKRGQDVALRCDPISGHVSLFWYQQALGQGPEFLTYFQNEAQLDKSGLPSDRFFAERPEGSVSTLKIQRTQQEDSAVYLCASSLGGEGLGNTIYFGEGSWLTVV.

This chain connects TRBV5-1 to TRBJ1-5; unclear D gene. Germline CDR1 is SGHRS and CDR2 is YFSETQ. The V end was cut by 2 bases, the J end by 5 bases, with 8 bases between. The CDR3 is made up of 13 amino acids. Here the CDR3 DNA reads TGCGCCAGCAGCTTACAGCCAGATCAGCCCCAGCATTTT. Amino acids: CASSLQPDQPQHF.